This TCR beta chain was identified during a study of glioma-infiltrating T cells after dendritic cell vaccination (TCRdb year 2016). Looking at the study overall: A cohort of 15 or so glioblastoma patients from Phase I and II dendritic cell vaccination trials was included, of whom 9 were newly diagnosed and 6 had recurrent disease. Patients received autologous tumor lysate-pulsed dendritic cell vaccination between about 2003 and 2013. The vaccine was prepared from monocyte-derived dendritic cells that were cultured for under 8 days with IL-4 and GM-CSF and then pulsed overnight with autologous tumor lysate. Each patient was given three intradermal dendritic cell vaccine injections, spaced two weeks apart, in the arm below the axilla. In glioblastoma patients vaccinated with dendritic cells, deep sequencing of TCR beta CDR3 regions served to measure the amount of tumor-infiltrating lymphocytes and to compare repertoires between tumor and blood. Survival after dendritic cell vaccination was correlated with TCR sequencing metrics, such as TIL content and the overlap between tumor and blood repertoires.

Using the immunoSEQ assay, TCRB CDR3 regions were amplified from 1.5 to 2 micrograms of genomic DNA, or from all available DNA when less than that was on hand. For multiplex PCR, 60 forward primers for TCR V beta segments and 13 reverse primers for J beta segments were used. To estimate the number of reads per starting template, synthetic control templates were added to each sample at limiting dilution. The Illumina HiSeq System generated sequencing reads of 87 bp. As for the authors' bioinformatics: PCR and sequencing errors were removed by a nearest neighbor algorithm that merged closely related sequences. TCR overlap was defined as the percentage of unique tumor TCR beta sequences that were also found in the peripheral blood of the same patient. Held by TCRdb, this immuneACCESS table contains in-frame sequences only and omits some clones. Under half of the omission traces to an unresolved V gene where checked; the cause of the rest is unknown. The V and J calls and the clone size are those of that table, but D and trimming were determined from the DNA. A total of 75,000 to 100,000 clones appear in this sample, about 80% of them only once. The top ten constitute approximately 5.9% of the sample.

Study-level results and caveats: The three-group TCR overlap response model was characterized as speculative, and prospective validation of the model was stated to be required. TCR clonality showed no direct relationship with survival, which suggests that a diverse polyclonal response may matter. After dendritic cell vaccination, a higher estimated pretreatment TIL content predicted longer time to progression and longer overall survival. The cohort was small and heterogeneous, with few patients having full blood and tumor sets and even fewer initial-recurrent tumor pairs.

V was cut back by 4 bases and J by 5 bases, leaving a gap of 21 bases between them. The CDR3 numbers 17 residues from cysteine through phenylalanine. The retained sequence is limited to the CDR3, 51 bases, with the frame set at the first base. For CDR1 and CDR2, the germline V gene lists SGHRS and YFSETQ. Patients were selected on the basis of adequate residual fresh-frozen tumor tissue and more than two years of available survival data. Although molecular status otherwise differed among the glioblastoma patients, no patient had an isocitrate dehydrogenase mutation. PBMC were collected before vaccination, two weeks after the third vaccination, and at tumor progression if tumor progression occurred. The Qiagen DNeasy Blood extraction Kit was used to extract genomic DNA. A note on this clone: What antigen it recognizes has not been identified. Base qualities are not provided; no much larger clone lies one nucleotide away.

The sequence derives from a human donor with glioblastoma. In this chain, TRBV5-1 is recombined with TRBJ2-2, and possibly TRBD2, on 5 matching bases. The sequencing here drew on blood, taken before dendritic cell vaccination. The DNA sequence is given as TGCGCCAGCAGCCCCGATTTTTCGGGGTTTTATACCGGGGAGCTGTTTTTT. The resulting protein is CASSPDFSGFYTGELFF.